This T cell receptor (beta chain) was sequenced during a study of T cell responses to AZD1222 COVID-19 vaccine. Study-level points and caveats: Targeting of unmutated variant regions was reportedly seen in nearly half of spike-specific TCRs. White British ancestry dominated among donors, who included more females, and clonal diversity was possibly underestimated.

Germline V gives CDR1 SGHTA, CDR2 FQGTGA. CDR3 length: 15 residues. The V and J ends lost 2 bases and 0 bases respectively, with 10 bases between them. Points on this clone: Its antigen is not known.

Using immunoSEQ multiplex PCR, the repertoire was profiled, and TCRdb retains in-frame clones only, with some absent. This table has 130,000 to 150,000 clones, 90% to 95% appearing once. V usage is TRBV7-3 and J usage is TRBJ1-2; D gene unclear. The origin of this receptor is an adult in good health. The sequences come from peripheral blood, collected on day 0 of AZD1222 vaccination. CDR3 nucleotide sequence: TGTGCCAGCAGCTTATCTGGCAGTACTAACTATGGCTACACCTTC. Protein sequence: CASSLSGSTNYGYTF.